The next 9 T cell receptor beta chains were all read from a single sample in a study of blood T cell repertoires in COVID-19. The protocol was immunoSEQ multiplex PCR, while the TCRdb copy is restricted to in-frame clones and leaves out a portion. This table holds about 140,000 clones, 75% to 85% found once. Sequencing was done on a sample of peripheral blood. The receptors derive from a woman of 80 years or more with acute or convalescent COVID-19.

This clone was seen a few times. The sample carries other DNA sequences with the same CDR3. This chain links TRBV5-1 with TRBJ2-5; 12 positions agree with TRBD2. Germline assignment: CDR1 SGHRS and CDR2 YFSETQ. This CDR3 spans 15 amino acids. J lost 5 bases, V lost 1 base, and 3 bases had no gene match. CDR3 sequence reads: CASSLLAGGQETQYF. CDR3 DNA: TGCGCCAGCAGCTTGCTAGCGGGGGGGCAGGAGACCCAGTACTTC.

V is TRBV6-5 and J is TRBJ2-3; 10 bases are shared with TRBD2. Germline lookup yields CDR1 MNHEY and CDR2 SVGAGI. This CDR3 has 15 amino acids. Losses at the gene ends were 4 bases for V and 10 bases for J; bases not matched to a gene: 11. This CDR3 reads CASSSRRLAGVPQYF. CDR3 bases: TGTGCCAGCAGTTCCAGGAGGCTAGCGGGAGTTCCGCAGTATTTT.

The rearrangement joins TRBV30 to TRBJ2-7; D is possibly TRBD1 (7 bases). Germline CDR1 reads GTSNPN; CDR2 reads SVGIG (reference sequence). The CDR3 loop spans 13 amino acids. Trimming cost V 5 bases and J 3 bases, with 14 bases left between them. The CDR3 sequence: CAWGWGDSYEQYF. CDR3 DNA sequence: TGTGCCTGGGGGTGGGGGGACAGCTACGAGCAGTACTTC.

The chain combines TRBV29-1 with TRBJ1-2; D is unclear. Germline V lookup: CDR1 SQVTM, CDR2 ANQGSEA. V lost 3 bases to trimming and J lost 0 bases, with 11 bases between them. CDR3 length: 14 amino acids. CDR3: CSVEPGRANYGYTF. The CDR3 region has the DNA TGCAGCGTTGAGCCGGGGAGAGCTAACTATGGCTACACCTTC.

V and J are TRBV19 and TRBJ2-3; a weak D match, TRBD2 (7 bases). CDR1 and CDR2 (germline): LNHDA, SQIVND (reference sequence). The CDR3 covers 13 residues. V lost 5 bases, J lost 4 bases, and 10 bases lay in between. The CDR3 sequence is CASSEGGADTQYF. The CDR3 coding sequence is TGTGCCAGTAGTGAGGGGGGGGCAGATACGCAGTATTTT.

The chain uses TRBV10-3 and TRBJ2-7; 9 positions match TRBD1. V was pared by 10 bases and J by 3 bases, with 16 bases of the junction left unmatched. The CDR3 length is 16 residues. CDR1 is ENHRY, CDR2 SYGVKD, per germline. Here the CDR3 DNA reads TGTGCCACCTTCCACCACCCGGGACAGGGACACTACGAGCAGTACTTC. The encoded protein is CATFHHPGQGHYEQYF.

The V and J genes are TRBV7-9 and TRBJ1-2; D unresolved. V lost 7 bases and J lost 8, with 17 bases in between. Germline CDR1 SEHNR, CDR2 FQNEAQ (reference sequence). CDR3 length equals 13 residues. In DNA form, the CDR3 reads TGTGCCAGCACCCCCGGGTCGGAGCGGGGCTACACCTTC. Protein product: CASTPGSERGYTF.

In DNA, the CDR3 is TGTGCCAGCAGTATCGGGACAGGGGGCATTGAGACCCAGTACTTC. This gives the protein CASSIGTGGIETQYF. The chain couples TRBV28 to TRBJ2-5; 12 positions match TRBD1. Losses at the gene ends were 5 bases for V and 5 bases for J; bases not matched to a gene: 6. Looked up from germline, CDR1 is MDHEN and CDR2 is SYDVKM. This CDR3 spans 15 amino acids.

This chain links TRBV6-5 with TRBJ1-1, with TRBD1 matching over 11 bases. This CDR3 is 15 amino acids long. Germline values: CDR1 MNHEY, CDR2 SVGAGI. The V and J ends lost 6 bases and 6 bases, in that order; junction bases with no gene match: 9. The CDR3 nucleotides read TGTGCCAGCAGAAGGACAGGGGGCGCGCTCGCTGAAGCTTTCTTT. Amino acids: CASRRTGGALAEAFF.